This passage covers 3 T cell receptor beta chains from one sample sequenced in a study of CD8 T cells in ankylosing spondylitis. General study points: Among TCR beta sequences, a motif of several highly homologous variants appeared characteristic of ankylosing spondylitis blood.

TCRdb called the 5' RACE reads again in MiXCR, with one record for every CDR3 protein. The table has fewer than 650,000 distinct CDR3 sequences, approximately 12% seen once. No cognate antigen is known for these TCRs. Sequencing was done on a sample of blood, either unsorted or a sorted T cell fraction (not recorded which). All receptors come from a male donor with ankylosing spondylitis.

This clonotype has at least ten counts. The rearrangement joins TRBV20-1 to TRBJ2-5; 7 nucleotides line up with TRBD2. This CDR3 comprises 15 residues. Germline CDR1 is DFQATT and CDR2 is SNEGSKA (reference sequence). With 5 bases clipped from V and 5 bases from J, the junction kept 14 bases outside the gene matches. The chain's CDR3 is CSAAPLGGTWETQYF. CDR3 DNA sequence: TGCAGTGCTGCCCCCCTGGGGGGGACTTGGGAGACCCAGTACTTC.

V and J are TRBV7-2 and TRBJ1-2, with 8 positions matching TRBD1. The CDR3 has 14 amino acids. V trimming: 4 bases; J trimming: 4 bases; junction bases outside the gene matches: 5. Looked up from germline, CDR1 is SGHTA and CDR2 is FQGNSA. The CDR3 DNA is TGTGCCAGCAGCTATACAGGGGGTGGCTATGGCTACACCTTC. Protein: CASSYTGGGYGYTF.

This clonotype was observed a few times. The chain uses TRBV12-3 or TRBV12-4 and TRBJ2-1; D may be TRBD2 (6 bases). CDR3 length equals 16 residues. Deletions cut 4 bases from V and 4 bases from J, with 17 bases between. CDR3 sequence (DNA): TGTGCCAGCAGTTCCGAGCGGGCCCTGGGGTACAATGAGCAGTTCTTC. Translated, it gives CASSSERALGYNEQFF.